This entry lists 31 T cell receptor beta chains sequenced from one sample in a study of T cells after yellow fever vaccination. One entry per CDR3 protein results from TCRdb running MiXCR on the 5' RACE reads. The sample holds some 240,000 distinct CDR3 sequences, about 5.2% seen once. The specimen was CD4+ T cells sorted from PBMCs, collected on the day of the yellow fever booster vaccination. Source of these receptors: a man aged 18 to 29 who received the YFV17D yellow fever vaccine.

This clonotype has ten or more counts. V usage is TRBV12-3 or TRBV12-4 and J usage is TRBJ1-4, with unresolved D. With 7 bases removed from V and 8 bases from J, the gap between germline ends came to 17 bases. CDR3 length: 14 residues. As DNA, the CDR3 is TGTGCCAGCACCCAGACCGGTTCGGGGGAAAAACTGTTTTTT. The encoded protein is CASTQTGSGEKLFF.

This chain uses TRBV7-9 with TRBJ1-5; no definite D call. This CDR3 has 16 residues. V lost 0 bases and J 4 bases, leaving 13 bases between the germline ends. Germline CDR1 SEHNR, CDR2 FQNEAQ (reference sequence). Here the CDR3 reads CASSLAEGSRNQPQHF. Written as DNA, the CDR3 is TGTGCCAGCAGCTTAGCGGAGGGCAGCCGAAATCAGCCCCAGCATTTT.

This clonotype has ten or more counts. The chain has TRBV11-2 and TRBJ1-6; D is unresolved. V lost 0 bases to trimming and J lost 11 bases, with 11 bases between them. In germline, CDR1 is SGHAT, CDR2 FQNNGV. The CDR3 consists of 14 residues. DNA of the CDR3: TGTGCCAGCAGCTTAGATCAAAGGGAGACACCCCTCCACTTT. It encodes CASSLDQRETPLHF.

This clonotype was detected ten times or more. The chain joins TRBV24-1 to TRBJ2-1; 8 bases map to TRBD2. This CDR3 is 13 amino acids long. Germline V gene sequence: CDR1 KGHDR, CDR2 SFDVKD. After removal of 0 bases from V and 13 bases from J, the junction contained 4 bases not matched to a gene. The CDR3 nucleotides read TGTGCCACCAGTGATTTGAACGGGGGGGGCCAGTTCTTC. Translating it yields CATSDLNGGGQFF.

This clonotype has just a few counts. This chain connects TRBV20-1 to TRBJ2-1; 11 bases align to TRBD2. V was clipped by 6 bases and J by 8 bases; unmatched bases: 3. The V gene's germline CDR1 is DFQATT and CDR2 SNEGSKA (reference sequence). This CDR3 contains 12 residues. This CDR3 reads CSAPTSGDEQFF. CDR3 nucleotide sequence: TGCAGTGCCCCGACTAGCGGGGATGAGCAGTTCTTC.

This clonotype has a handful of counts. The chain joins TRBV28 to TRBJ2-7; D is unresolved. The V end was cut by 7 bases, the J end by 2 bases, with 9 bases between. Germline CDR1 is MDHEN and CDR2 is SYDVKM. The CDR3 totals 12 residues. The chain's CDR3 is CASMGSAYEQYV. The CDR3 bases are TGTGCCAGCATGGGTTCGGCCTACGAGCAGTACGTC.

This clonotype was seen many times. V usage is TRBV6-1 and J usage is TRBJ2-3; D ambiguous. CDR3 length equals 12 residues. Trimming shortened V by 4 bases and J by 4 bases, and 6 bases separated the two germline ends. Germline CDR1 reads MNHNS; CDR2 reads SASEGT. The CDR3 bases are TGTGCCAGCAGTGTGGGATCAGATACGCAGTATTTT. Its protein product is CASSVGSDTQYF.

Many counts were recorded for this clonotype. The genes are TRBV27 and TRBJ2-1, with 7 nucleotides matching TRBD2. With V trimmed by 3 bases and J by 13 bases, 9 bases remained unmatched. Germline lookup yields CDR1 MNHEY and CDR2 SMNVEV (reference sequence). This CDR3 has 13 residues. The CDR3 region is CASSFLAGRSQFF. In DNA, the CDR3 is TGTGCCAGCAGTTTCTTAGCGGGCCGAAGTCAGTTCTTC.

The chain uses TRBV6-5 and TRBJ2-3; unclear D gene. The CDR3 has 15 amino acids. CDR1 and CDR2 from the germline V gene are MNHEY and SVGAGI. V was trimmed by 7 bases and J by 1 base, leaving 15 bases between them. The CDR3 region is CASKASQFRTDTQYF. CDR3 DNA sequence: TGTGCCAGCAAAGCTTCGCAGTTCCGCACAGATACGCAGTATTTT.

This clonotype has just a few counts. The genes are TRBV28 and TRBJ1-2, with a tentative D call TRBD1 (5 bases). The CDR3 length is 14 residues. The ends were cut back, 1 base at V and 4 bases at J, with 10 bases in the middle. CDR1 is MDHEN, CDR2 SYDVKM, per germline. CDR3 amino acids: CASSLLRGTYGYTF. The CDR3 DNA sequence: TGTGCCAGCAGTTTATTGCGGGGGACCTATGGCTACACCTTC.

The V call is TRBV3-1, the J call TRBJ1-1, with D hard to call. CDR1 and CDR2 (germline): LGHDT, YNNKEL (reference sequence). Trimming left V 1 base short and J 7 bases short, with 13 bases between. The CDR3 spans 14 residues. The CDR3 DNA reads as TGTGCCAGCAGCCAAGGAGGTGGGGAGAATGAAGCTTTCTTT. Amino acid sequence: CASSQGGGENEAFF.

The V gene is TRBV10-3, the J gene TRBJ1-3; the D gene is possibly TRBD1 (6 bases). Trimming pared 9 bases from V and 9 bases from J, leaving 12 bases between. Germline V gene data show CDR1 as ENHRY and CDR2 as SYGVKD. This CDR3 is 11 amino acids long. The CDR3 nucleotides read TGTGCCATGGGAACAGGGCTCACCATATATTTT. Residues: CAMGTGLTIYF.

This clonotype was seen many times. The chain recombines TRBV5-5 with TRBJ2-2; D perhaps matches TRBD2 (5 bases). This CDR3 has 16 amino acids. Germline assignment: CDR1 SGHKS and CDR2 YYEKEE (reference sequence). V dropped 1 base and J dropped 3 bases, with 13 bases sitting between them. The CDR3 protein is CASSLNLAVDTGELFF. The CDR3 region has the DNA TGTGCCAGCAGCTTGAATCTAGCCGTGGACACCGGGGAGCTGTTTTTT.

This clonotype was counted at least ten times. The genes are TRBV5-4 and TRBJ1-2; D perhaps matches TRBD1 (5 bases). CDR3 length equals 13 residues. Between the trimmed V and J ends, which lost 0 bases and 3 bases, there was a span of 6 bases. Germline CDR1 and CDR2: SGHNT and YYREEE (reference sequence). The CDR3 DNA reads TGTGCCAGCAGCTTGGGCAGGGACTATGGCTACACCTTC. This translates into CASSLGRDYGYTF.

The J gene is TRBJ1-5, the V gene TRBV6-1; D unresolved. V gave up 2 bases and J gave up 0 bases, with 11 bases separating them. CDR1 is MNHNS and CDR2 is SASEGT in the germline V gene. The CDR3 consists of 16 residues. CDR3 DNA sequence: TGTGCCAGCAGTGAATACCTGGGATATAGCAATCAGCCCCAGCATTTT. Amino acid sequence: CASSEYLGYSNQPQHF.

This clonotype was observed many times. The CDR3 nucleotides are TGCAGTGCTAGAGCTCCCCCCTCTTCCCTTTATAGCAATCAGCCCCAGCATTTT. Its protein is CSARAPPSSLYSNQPQHF. This chain uses TRBV20-1 with TRBJ1-5; D remains ambiguous. Germline assignment: CDR1 DFQATT and CDR2 SNEGSKA (reference sequence). The CDR3 has 18 residues. Trimming removed 1 base from V and 0 bases from J, with 19 bases in between.

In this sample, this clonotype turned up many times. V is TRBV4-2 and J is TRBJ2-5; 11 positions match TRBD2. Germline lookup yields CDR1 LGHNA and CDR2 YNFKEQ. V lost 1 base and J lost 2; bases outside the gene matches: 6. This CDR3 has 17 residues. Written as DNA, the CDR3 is TGTGCCAGCAGCCAAGGGGCTAGCGGGGGGTTACAAGAGACCCAGTACTTC. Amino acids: CASSQGASGGLQETQYF.

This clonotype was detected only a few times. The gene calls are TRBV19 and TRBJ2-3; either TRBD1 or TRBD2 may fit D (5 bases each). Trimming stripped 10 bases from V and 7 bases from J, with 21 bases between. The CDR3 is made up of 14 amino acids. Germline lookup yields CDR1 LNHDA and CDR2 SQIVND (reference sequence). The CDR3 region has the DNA TGTGCCACCCGGGACCCGGGGCTGATTCATACGCAGTATTTT. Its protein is CATRDPGLIHTQYF.

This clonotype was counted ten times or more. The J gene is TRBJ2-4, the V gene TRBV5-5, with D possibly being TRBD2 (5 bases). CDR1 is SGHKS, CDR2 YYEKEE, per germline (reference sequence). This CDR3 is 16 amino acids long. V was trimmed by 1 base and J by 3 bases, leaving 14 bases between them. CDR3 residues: CASSLTVRVDKNIQYF. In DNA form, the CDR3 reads TGTGCCAGCAGCTTGACCGTGAGGGTAGACAAAAACATTCAGTACTTC.

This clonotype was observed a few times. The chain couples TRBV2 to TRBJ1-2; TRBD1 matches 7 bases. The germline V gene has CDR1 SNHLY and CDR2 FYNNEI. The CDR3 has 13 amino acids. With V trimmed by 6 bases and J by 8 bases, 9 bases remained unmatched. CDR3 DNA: TGTGCCAGCAGACCGACAGGGCGGACCGGCTACACCTTC. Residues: CASRPTGRTGYTF.

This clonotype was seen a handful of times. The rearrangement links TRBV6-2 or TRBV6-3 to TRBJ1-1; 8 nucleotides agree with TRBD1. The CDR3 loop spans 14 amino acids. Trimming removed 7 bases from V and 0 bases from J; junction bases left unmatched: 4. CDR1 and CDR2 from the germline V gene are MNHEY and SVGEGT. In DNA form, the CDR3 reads TGTGCCAGCATAAGGACAGGGATGAACACTGAAGCTTTCTTT. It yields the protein CASIRTGMNTEAFF.

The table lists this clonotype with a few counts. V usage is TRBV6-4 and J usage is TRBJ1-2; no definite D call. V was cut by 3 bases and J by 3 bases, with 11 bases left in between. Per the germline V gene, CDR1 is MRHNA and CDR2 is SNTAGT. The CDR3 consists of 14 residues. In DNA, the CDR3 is TGTGCCAGCAGTGAGCTTCCTTGGGACTATGGCTACACCTTC. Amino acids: CASSELPWDYGYTF.

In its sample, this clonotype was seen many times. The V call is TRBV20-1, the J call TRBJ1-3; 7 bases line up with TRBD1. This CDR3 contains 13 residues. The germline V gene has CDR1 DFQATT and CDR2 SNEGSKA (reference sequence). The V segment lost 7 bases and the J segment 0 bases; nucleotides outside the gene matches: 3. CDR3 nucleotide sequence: TGCAGTGTGGACAGGATCTCTGGAAACACCATATATTTT. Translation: CSVDRISGNTIYF.

CDR3 sequence (DNA): TGTGCCAGCAATCGTAGATGGGCAGATACGCAGTATTTT. Translation: CASNRRWADTQYF. J is TRBJ2-3 and V is TRBV6-2 or TRBV6-3, with D hard to call. Trimming shortened V by 7 bases and J by 4 bases, and 12 bases separated the two germline ends. Germline V CDR1 and CDR2: MNHEY, SVGEGT. This CDR3 has 13 amino acids.

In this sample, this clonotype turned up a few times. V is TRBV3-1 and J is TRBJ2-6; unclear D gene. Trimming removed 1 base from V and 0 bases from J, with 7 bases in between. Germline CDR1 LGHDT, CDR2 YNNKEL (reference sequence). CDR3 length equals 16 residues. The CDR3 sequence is CASSQGSSSGANVLTF. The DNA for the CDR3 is TGTGCCAGCAGCCAAGGGAGCAGCTCTGGGGCCAACGTCCTGACTTTC.

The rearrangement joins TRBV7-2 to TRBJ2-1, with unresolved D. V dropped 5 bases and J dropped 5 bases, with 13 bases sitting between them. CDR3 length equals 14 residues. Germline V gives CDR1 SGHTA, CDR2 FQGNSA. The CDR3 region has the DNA TGTGCCAGCAGCCTGGGGAACGACCACAATGAGCAGTTCTTC. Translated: CASSLGNDHNEQFF.

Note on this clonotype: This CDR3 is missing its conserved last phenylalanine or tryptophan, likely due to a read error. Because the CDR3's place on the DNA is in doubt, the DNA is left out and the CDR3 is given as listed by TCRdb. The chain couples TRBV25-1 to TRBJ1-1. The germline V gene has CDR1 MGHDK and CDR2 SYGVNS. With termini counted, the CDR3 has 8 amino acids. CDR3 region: CASLANFH.

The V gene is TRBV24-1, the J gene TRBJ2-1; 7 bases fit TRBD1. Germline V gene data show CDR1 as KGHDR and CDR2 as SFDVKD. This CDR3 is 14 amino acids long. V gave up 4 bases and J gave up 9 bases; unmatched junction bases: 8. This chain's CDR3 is CATSDTKGAGEQFF. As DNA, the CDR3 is TGTGCCACCAGTGACACCAAGGGGGCGGGTGAGCAGTTCTTC.

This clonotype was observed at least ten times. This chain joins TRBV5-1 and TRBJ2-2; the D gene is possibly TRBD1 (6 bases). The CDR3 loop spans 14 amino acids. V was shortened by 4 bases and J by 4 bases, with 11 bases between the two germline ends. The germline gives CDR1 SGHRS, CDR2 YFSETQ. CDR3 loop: CASSAGQPTGELFF. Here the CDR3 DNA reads TGCGCCAGCAGCGCCGGACAGCCCACCGGGGAGCTGTTTTTT.

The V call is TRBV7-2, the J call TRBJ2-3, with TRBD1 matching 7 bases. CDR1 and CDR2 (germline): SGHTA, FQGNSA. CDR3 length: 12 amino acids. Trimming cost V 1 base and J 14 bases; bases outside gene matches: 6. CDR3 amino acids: CASSLDGQVLYF. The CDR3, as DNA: TGTGCCAGCAGCTTAGACGGACAGGTCTTGTATTTT.

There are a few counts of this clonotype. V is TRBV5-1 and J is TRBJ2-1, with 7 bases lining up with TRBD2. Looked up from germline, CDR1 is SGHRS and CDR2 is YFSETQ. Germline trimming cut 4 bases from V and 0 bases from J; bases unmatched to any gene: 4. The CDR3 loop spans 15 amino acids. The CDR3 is CASSLIAGSYNEQFF. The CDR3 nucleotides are TGCGCCAGCAGCCTGATAGCGGGCTCCTACAATGAGCAGTTCTTC.